This TCR beta chain was captured by sequencing in a study of cytomegalovirus exposure and HLA in healthy donors. Overall study findings and caveats: The authors enumerated some 170 TCR beta chains as linked to cytomegalovirus. CMV antigen specificity was confirmed in vitro for a few CMV-associated chains.

Notes on this clone: The antigen is undetermined.

The donors were part of the validation cohort, which consisted of roughly 120 subjects and was separate from the first cohort of 666 subjects. The protocol was immunoSEQ multiplex PCR, while the TCRdb copy is restricted to in-frame clones and leaves out a portion. The data contain about 300,000 clones, roughly 90% of them singletons. The CDR3 has 15 amino acids. This sequence originates from a woman aged 18-29 years in good health and CMV-seronegative. The source material was PBMCs. This chain links TRBV1 with TRBJ2-7; no DNA check was done on the table's D call, TRBD2. TRBV1 is shown as a pseudogene. In DNA form, the CDR3 reads TGCACCAGCAGCCAAGCTTCGGACTCACTCTACGAGCAGTACTTC. Translating gives CTSSQASDSLYEQYF.